A selection of T cell receptor beta chains follows, all from one sample in a study of T cell responses to AZD1222 COVID-19 vaccine. Clones were read by immunoSEQ multiplex PCR, and TCRdb kept only the in-frame ones, dropping some. The table includes about 140,000 clones, about 90% detected once. Specimen: peripheral blood, collected on day 0 of AZD1222 vaccination. These receptors originate from an adult in good health. CDR3s include the opening cysteine and the closing phenylalanine or tryptophan. The order of the fields is V gene, J gene, D gene, CDR3 protein, CDR3 DNA. The D gene is left open where the match is weak.

TRBV27,TRBJ2-1,TRBD2,CASTTLAGGPTNEQFF,TGTGCCAGCACTACCTTAGCGGGAGGGCCTACAAATGAGCAGTTCTTC
TRBV4-3,TRBJ1-1,-,CASSQDNQGNTEAFF,TGCGCCAGCAGCCAAGATAATCAGGGAAACACTGAAGCTTTCTTT
TRBV9,TRBJ2-2,-,CASSVNGYGELFF,TGTGCCAGCAGCGTAAACGGTTACGGGGAGCTGTTTTTT
TRBV9,TRBJ1-4,-,CASSVAQGSVEKLFF,TGTGCCAGCAGCGTAGCCCAGGGCAGCGTAGAAAAACTGTTTTTT
TRBV7-2,TRBJ1-2,-,CASSLATYGYTF,TGTGCCAGCAGCTTAGCGACCTATGGCTACACCTTC
TRBV3-1/TRBV3-2,TRBJ2-7,-,CASSQGAGIYEQYF,TGTGCCAGCAGCCAAGGGGCAGGGATATACGAGCAGTACTTC
TRBV2,TRBJ1-6,-,CASSEGGWDSPLHF,TGTGCCAGCAGTGAAGGGGGTTGGGATTCACCCCTCCACTTT
TRBV28,TRBJ1-6,-,CASNLGGGIGSPLHF,TGTGCCAGCAACTTGGGTGGGGGAATCGGATCACCCCTCCACTTT
TRBV27,TRBJ2-1,-,CASSLSYGGGGNEQFF,TGTGCCAGCAGTTTATCGTACGGGGGCGGTGGCAATGAGCAGTTCTTC
TRBV28,TRBJ1-1,TRBD1,CASSSGTGRRTEAFF,TGTGCCAGCAGTTCGGGGACAGGGAGAAGGACTGAAGCTTTCTTT
TRBV29-1,TRBJ1-2,-,CSVDGPYGYTF,TGCAGCGTTGATGGGCCCTATGGCTACACCTTC
TRBV27,TRBJ2-7,TRBD1,CASRTGGYEQYF,TGTGCCAGCAGGACAGGGGGCTACGAGCAGTACTTC
TRBV6-2/TRBV6-3,TRBJ1-2,-,CASSSDSLYGYTF,TGTGCCAGCAGTTCCGACTCTTTGTATGGCTACACCTTC